The text below deals with one T cell receptor (beta chain). The data belong to a study of blood T cell repertoires in COVID-19. Study details: Sources were T cells, B-cell-depleted T cells, or PBMCs; the material itself was cDNA or gDNA.

CDR1 is LNHNV and CDR2 is YYDKDF in the germline V gene (reference sequence). CDR3 length: 14 amino acids. The trim removed 5 bases at V and 5 bases at J, leaving 4 bases unmatched. TCRdb keeps only in-frame clones here, not all; method: immunoSEQ multiplex PCR. The sample holds 150,000 to 200,000 clones, around 77% seen once. The sequenced material came from peripheral blood. This clonotype originated in a man in his 70s with acute or convalescent COVID-19. The genes are TRBV15 and TRBJ1-5; the match to TRBD1 covers 9 bases. The CDR3 DNA follows: TGTGCCACCAGCGGGGGACAGGGAGATCAGCCCCAGCATTTT. Translation: CATSGGQGDQPQHF.